This TCR beta chain is drawn from a study of T cells in Graves' hyperthyroidism and ophthalmopathy. About the research overall: Peripheral blood was obtained at initial diagnosis, preceding any treatment.

Findings and limits, study-wide: The model identified upcoming ophthalmopathy a median about 6.5 months ahead of onset. Blood also carried most thyroid clonotypes expanded above 0.001.

Concerning this clonotype: Its target is not known.

The TCR beta CDR3 regions underwent amplification using RNA transcripts as the source. The primer set for the first-round RT-PCR of the TCR CDR3 was HTBI. Using its own MiXCR run on the multiplex PCR reads, TCRdb lists one record per CDR3 protein. Of about 460,000 distinct CDR3 sequences detected, 20% to 25% appear once; the ten largest clones hold approximately 49%. Trimming pared 5 bases from V and 3 bases from J, leaving 19 bases between. Germline assignment: CDR1 SEHNR and CDR2 FQNEAQ (reference sequence). The length of the CDR3 is 16 residues. The J gene is TRBJ2-5, the V gene TRBV7-9, with D possibly TRBD2 on 6 matching bases. This TCR was sampled from a woman aged 70-85 years with Graves' ophthalmopathy. The sequenced sample consisted of blood. CDR3 nucleotide sequence: TGTGCCAGCAGCCCCCCGGCGGGGTTTGGGGAAGAGACCCAGTACTTC. Amino acids: CASSPPAGFGEETQYF.